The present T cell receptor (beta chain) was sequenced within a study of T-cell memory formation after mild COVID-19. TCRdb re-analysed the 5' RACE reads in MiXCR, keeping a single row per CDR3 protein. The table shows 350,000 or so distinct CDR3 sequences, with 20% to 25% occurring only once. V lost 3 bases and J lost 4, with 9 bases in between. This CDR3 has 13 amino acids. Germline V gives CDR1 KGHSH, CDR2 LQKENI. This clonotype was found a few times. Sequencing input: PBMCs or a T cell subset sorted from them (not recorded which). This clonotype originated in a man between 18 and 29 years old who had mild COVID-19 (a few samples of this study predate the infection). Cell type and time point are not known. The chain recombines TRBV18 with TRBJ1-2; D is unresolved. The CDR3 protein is CASSPESAYGYTF. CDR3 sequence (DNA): TGTGCCAGCTCACCGGAATCAGCCTATGGCTACACCTTC.